The sample holds many counts of the clone carrying this TCR beta chain. This specimen comes from a study of Graves' ophthalmopathy and Graves' hyperthyroidism. Amplified material comprised TCR beta CDR3 regions derived from RNA transcripts. HTBI-primed first-round RT-PCR preceded second-round multiplex PCR. TCRdb reprocessed the multiplex PCR reads via MiXCR and lists one record per CDR3 protein. Of fewer than 350,000 distinct CDR3 sequences listed, roughly a sixth are singletons. Germline CDR1 reads MNHEY; CDR2 reads SVGEGT. There are 14 residues in the CDR3. V gave up 8 bases and J gave up 1 base, with 12 bases separating them.

The chain joins TRBV6-2 or TRBV6-3 to TRBJ1-5, with D possibly TRBD1 on 6 matching bases. This receptor was identified in an adult man with Graves' ophthalmopathy. Sample: peripheral blood. Here the CDR3 reads CASLGQLSNQPQHF. The CDR3 DNA reads as TGTGCCAGCCTTGGACAGCTGAGCAATCAGCCCCAGCATTTT.